Each of the 17 T cell receptor beta chains below was sequenced from the same sample in a study of regulatory T cells in long-lasting Graves disease. Stated time point: newly diagnosed GD, antithyroid drugs for less than 3 months. The TCR library used RNA extracted from PBMCs. In building TCR beta libraries, iRepertoire HTBI primers were used together with Arm-PCR of CDR3 regions. TCRdb reprocessed the multiplex PCR reads via MiXCR and lists one record per CDR3 protein. Here the sample spans 440,000 or so distinct CDR3 sequences, roughly 15% being singletons. These data were also filed under a second study, of T cells in Graves' hyperthyroidism and ophthalmopathy.

This material consisted of peripheral blood mononuclear cells (PBMCs), taken at new diagnosis, from a patient treated with antithyroid drugs. The receptors derive from a woman in her twenties or thirties with Graves disease.

This clonotype turned up a few times. V gene TRBV20-1 combines with J gene TRBJ2-5; possible D gene TRBD1, 7 bases. CDR1 and CDR2 (germline): DFQATT, SNEGSKA (reference sequence). Trimming removed 1 base from V and 2 bases from J, with 14 bases in between. This CDR3 is 15 amino acids long. The CDR3 sequence: CSARVAGGRQETQYF. The CDR3 nucleotides read TGCAGTGCTAGAGTCGCAGGGGGGCGGCAAGAGACCCAGTACTTC.

The chain employs TRBV6-2 or TRBV6-3 and TRBJ2-2; unclear D gene. V was pared by 5 bases and J by 2 bases, with 9 bases between. Germline lookup yields CDR1 MNHEY and CDR2 SVGEGT. There are 14 residues in the CDR3. DNA of the CDR3: TGTGCCAGCAGTAGAGCATACAACACCGGGGAGCTGTTTTTT. Amino acid sequence: CASSRAYNTGELFF.

The gene calls are TRBV25-1 and TRBJ2-7; 12 nucleotides line up with TRBD1. The germline gives CDR1 MGHDK, CDR2 SYGVNS. Trimming removed 3 bases from V and 9 bases from J; junction bases left unmatched: 6. The CDR3 has 14 residues. The CDR3 region has the DNA TGTGCCAGCAGTGATGGGACAGGGGGCGCTTGGCAGTACTTC. It is translated as CASSDGTGGAWQYF.

Only one count was recorded for this clonotype. The chain carries TRBV7-2 and TRBJ2-1; possible D gene TRBD2, 5 bases. Trimming took 3 bases from V and 10 from J, leaving 16 bases between them. The CDR3 sequence is 14 residues long. Germline V lookup: CDR1 SGHTA, CDR2 FQGNSA. The CDR3: CASSFFDSAIEQFF. CDR3 DNA sequence: TGTGCCAGCAGCTTCTTCGATAGCGCGATAGAGCAGTTCTTC.

This clonotype was seen many times. The chain uses TRBV5-1 and TRBJ2-1; tentatively, D is TRBD2 (5 bases). Germline CDR1 SGHRS, CDR2 YFSETQ. The V end lost 6 bases, the J end lost 4 bases, and 20 bases lay between the germline ends. The CDR3 is 16 residues long. The CDR3 DNA reads as TGCGCCAGCACCCCCCCGAGCGGATCCCGTTACAATGAGCAGTTCTTC. It encodes CASTPPSGSRYNEQFF.

This clonotype was detected ten times or more. The chain employs TRBV12-3 or TRBV12-4 and TRBJ1-2, with D tentatively TRBD1 (6 bases). The CDR3 loop spans 13 amino acids. The V end lost 0 bases, the J end lost 8 bases, and 10 bases lay between the germline ends. The CDR3 DNA is TGTGCCAGCAGTTTAGCGGCAGGGGAAGGCTACACCTTC. This sequence encodes CASSLAAGEGYTF.

Only a few counts were recorded for this clonotype. The rearrangement links TRBV15 to TRBJ2-7; 11 bases are a match to TRBD2. Germline assignment: CDR1 LNHNV and CDR2 YYDKDF (reference sequence). V trimming: 4 bases; J trimming: 5 bases; junction bases outside the gene matches: 4. This CDR3 has 14 amino acids. The CDR3: CATSTLAGEDEQYF. The CDR3 DNA reads as TGTGCCACCAGCACACTAGCGGGAGAGGACGAGCAGTACTTC.

Many counts were recorded for this clonotype. The V call is TRBV20-1, the J call TRBJ1-1; maybe TRBD1 (6 bases). The CDR3 consists of 15 residues. Germline values: CDR1 DFQATT, CDR2 SNEGSKA (reference sequence). V dropped 1 base and J dropped 1 base, with 13 bases sitting between them. DNA for the CDR3: TGCAGTGCTAGAGGCTCCAAACAGGGGAACACTGAAGCTTTCTTT. Its protein product is CSARGSKQGNTEAFF.

J is TRBJ2-4 and V is TRBV6-2 or TRBV6-3; tentatively, D is TRBD2 (6 bases). The CDR3 has 13 amino acids. Germline lookup yields CDR1 MNHEY and CDR2 SVGEGT. Trimming pared 8 bases from V and 8 bases from J, leaving 16 bases between. The CDR3 spells CASSWEALYIQYF. DNA for the CDR3: TGTGCCAGCTCGTGGGAGGCCCTTTACATTCAGTACTTC.

This clonotype was counted ten times or more. V and J are TRBV5-6 and TRBJ1-4, with TRBD1 matching 9 bases. CDR1 and CDR2 from the germline V gene are SGHDT and YYEEEE. Trimming at V came to 3 bases and at J to 6 bases, leaving 9 bases not matched to a gene. The CDR3 consists of 16 residues. The CDR3 DNA reads as TGTGCCAGCAGCTCGTACAGGGGGCGCCTAGATGAAAAACTGTTTTTT. Its protein is CASSSYRGRLDEKLFF.

This clonotype was detected ten times or more. The chain recombines TRBV29-1 with TRBJ2-5; TRBD2 agrees at 13 bases. The germline CDR1 and CDR2 sequences are SQVTM and ANQGSEA. Trimming at V came to 6 bases and at J to 4 bases, leaving 11 bases not matched to a gene. The CDR3 runs 16 residues. In nucleotides, the CDR3 is TGCAGCGTGCGGACTAGCGGGAGCCACCAGGGAGAGACCCAGTACTTC. Its protein is CSVRTSGSHQGETQYF.

In this sample, this clonotype turned up a few times. This chain connects TRBV19 to TRBJ2-1, with D possibly being TRBD2 (7 bases). This CDR3 spans 15 amino acids. The V end lost 5 bases, the J end lost 8 bases, and 19 bases lay between the germline ends. CDR1 is LNHDA, CDR2 SQIVND, per germline (reference sequence). CDR3 nucleotides: TGTGCCAGTAGTTTAGGGGGGGGAATCAGCTATGAGCAGTTCTTC. It is translated as CASSLGGGISYEQFF.

This clonotype has ten or more counts. V is TRBV5-6 and J is TRBJ1-5; weak D call: TRBD1 (5 bases). The CDR3 spans 15 residues. The ends were cut back, 2 bases at V and 4 bases at J, with 13 bases in the middle. Germline values: CDR1 SGHDT, CDR2 YYEEEE. This CDR3 reads CASSLGAAANQPQHF. The CDR3 DNA sequence: TGTGCCAGCAGCTTAGGGGCTGCCGCAAATCAGCCCCAGCATTTT.

This clonotype has at least ten counts. This chain joins TRBV18 and TRBJ2-3, with 11 nucleotides matching TRBD2. This CDR3 has 16 residues. Germline V gene data show CDR1 as KGHSH and CDR2 as LQKENI. V was pared by 0 bases and J by 1 base, with 0 bases of the junction left unmatched. The CDR3: CASSPPTSGGTDTQYF. CDR3 coding DNA: TGTGCCAGCTCACCACCGACTAGCGGGGGCACAGATACGCAGTATTTT.

The rearrangement links TRBV27 to TRBJ2-3; 7 bases map to TRBD2. V lost 4 bases to trimming and J lost 3 bases; unmatched junction nucleotides: 16. Looked up from germline, CDR1 is MNHEY and CDR2 is SMNVEV (reference sequence). The CDR3 contains 18 residues. CDR3 in DNA: TGTGCCAGCAGTTCCCGGGACCCCGGCGGCGGGAGTACAGATACGCAGTATTTT. Its protein is CASSSRDPGGGSTDTQYF.

Only one count was recorded for this clonotype. An end of the junction differs from the germline gene, which may be a read error. The rearrangement links TRBV5-1 to TRBJ1-4; D is ambiguous. The CDR3 has 17 residues. Looked up from germline, CDR1 is SGHRS and CDR2 is YFSETQ. In nucleotides, the CDR3 is TGCGCCAGCAGCTTTTTAGGCCCTGCGGCAACTGATGAAAAACTGTTTTTT. It yields the protein CASSFLGPAATDEKLFF.

This clonotype was picked up a small number of times. The chain recombines TRBV5-1 with TRBJ1-2, with a possible D match to TRBD1 (5 bases). The CDR3 consists of 14 residues. CDR1 is SGHRS, CDR2 YFSETQ, per germline. V gave up 3 bases and J gave up 4 bases, with 13 bases separating them. The CDR3 loop is CASSSEGRGYGYTF. CDR3 DNA sequence: TGCGCCAGCAGCTCCGAGGGGAGAGGCTATGGCTACACCTTC.